This T cell receptor (beta chain) appears in the sequencing data of a study of shared clonotypes between healthy human individuals. A word on this clone: The same CDR3 is also encoded by other DNA sequences in this sample.

This table comes from immunoSEQ multiplex PCR, and its TCRdb copy is limited to in-frame clones, with some not included. Among approximately 2.4 million clones listed, about 94% were seen once. Partitioning of CD4+ cells yielded a CD45RA+ naive subset and a CD45RA-negative memory subset. Germline lookup yields CDR1 SGHTA and CDR2 FQGNSA. V lost 1 base, J lost 4 bases, and 8 bases lay in between. This CDR3 has 14 residues. J is TRBJ2-1 and V is TRBV7-2; no firm D call. The sample taken for sequencing was naive CD4+ T cells sorted from blood. Documented subset: CD45RA+ positively selected. This TCR derives from a man between 18 and 29 years old in good health. CDR3 sequence (DNA): TGTGCCAGCAGCTTAGTGGACGGTTACAATGAGCAGTTCTTC. Residues: CASSLVDGYNEQFF. The full variable domain, rest sourced from reference TRBV7-2 and TRBJ2-1, is GAGVSQSPSNKVTEKGKDVELRCDPISGHTALYWYRQSLGQGLEFLIYFQGNSAPDKSGLPSDRFSAERTGGSVSTLTIQRTQQEDSAVYLCASSLVDGYNEQFFGPGTRLTVL.